Below, 8 T cell receptor beta chains from the same sample are listed, as sequenced in a study of blood T cells in healthy people across ages. Then a second PCR, running roughly 7 to 11 cycles, was carried out with a sample-barcoded 5' primer and a J-beta primer mix. MiXCR, applied by TCRdb to the 5' RACE reads, yields one record per CDR3 protein. The data hold roughly 800,000 distinct CDR3 sequences, with more than 45% observed a single time. The sample taken for sequencing was blood. These receptors all stem from a man in his thirties or forties in good health.

The chain has TRBV6-5 and TRBJ2-3; 7 nucleotides agree with TRBD2. The J segment lost 1 base and the V segment lost 2 bases, leaving 0 bases of the junction unmatched. Per the germline V gene, CDR1 is MNHEY and CDR2 is SVGAGI. CDR3 length equals 14 residues. The CDR3 DNA follows: TGTGCCAGCAGTTACGCGGGGGGCACAGATACGCAGTATTTT. Translation: CASSYAGGTDTQYF.

The rearrangement links TRBV6-6 to TRBJ2-3, with 8 bases lining up with TRBD1. CDR1 is MNHNY and CDR2 is SVGAGI in the germline V gene (reference sequence). V shed 1 base, J shed 4 bases, and the junction held 10 bases outside the gene matches. The CDR3 length is 17 residues. CDR3 bases: TGTGCCAGCAGTTACTATTTCCTAGGACAGGGATCAGATACGCAGTATTTT. This encodes CASSYYFLGQGSDTQYF.

This rearrangement joins TRBV7-6 to TRBJ1-1, with 10 bases lining up with TRBD1. Germline assignment: CDR1 SGHVS and CDR2 FNYEAQ. The CDR3 has 17 amino acids. Unmatched junction bases numbered 6, after V lost 1 base and J lost 1 base. CDR3 in DNA: TGTGCCAGCAGCTTAGAGGCGGGACAGGGGTGGAACACTGAAGCTTTCTTT. Translated: CASSLEAGQGWNTEAFF. The full variable domain, in which reference TRBV7-6 and TRBJ1-1 provide the parts outside the CDR3, is GAGVSQSPRYKVTKRGQDVALRCDPISGHVSLYWYRQALGQGPEFLTYFNYEAQQDKSGLPNDRFSAERPEGSISTLTIQRTEQRDSAMYRCASSLEAGQGWNTEAFFGQGTRLTVV.

This clonotype was observed a handful of times. This rearrangement joins TRBV5-1 to TRBJ2-1; 10 bases agree with TRBD2. Unmatched junction bases numbered 8, after V lost 4 bases and J lost 4 bases. Germline V CDR1 and CDR2: SGHRS, YFSETQ. This CDR3 has 16 residues. The CDR3 is CASSGTGTSVYNEQFF. The CDR3, as DNA: TGCGCCAGCAGCGGAACCGGGACTAGCGTGTACAATGAGCAGTTCTTC.

This clonotype showed up just a few times. This chain connects TRBV20-1 to TRBJ2-5, with a tentative D call TRBD1 (5 bases). The germline gives CDR1 DFQATT, CDR2 SNEGSKA (reference sequence). This CDR3 is 15 amino acids long. The V end was cut by 0 bases, the J end by 2 bases, with 13 bases between. The CDR3 region is CSARDSAQVQETQYF. The CDR3 region has the DNA TGCAGTGCTAGAGATTCCGCACAGGTTCAAGAGACCCAGTACTTC.

This rearrangement joins TRBV5-6 to TRBJ1-1; 9 bases agree with TRBD1. Looked up from germline, CDR1 is SGHDT and CDR2 is YYEEEE. The CDR3 length is 15 residues. Trimming at V came to 1 base and at J to 3 bases, leaving 4 bases not matched to a gene. The CDR3 loop is CASSLLGQGDTEAFF. CDR3 DNA: TGTGCCAGCAGCTTGCTGGGACAGGGCGACACTGAAGCTTTCTTT.

V is TRBV10-3 and J is TRBJ1-4, with D maybe TRBD1 (6 bases). The V end was cut by 8 bases, the J end by 12 bases, with 13 bases between. The germline V gene has CDR1 ENHRY and CDR2 SYGVKD. CDR3 length: 11 amino acids. The CDR3 loop reads CAISSDRELFF. The CDR3 DNA follows: TGTGCCATCTCGTCGGACAGAGAACTGTTTTTT.

The V gene is TRBV30, the J gene TRBJ1-1; possible D gene TRBD1, 5 bases. Germline V gene data show CDR1 as GTSNPN and CDR2 as SVGIG (reference sequence). The CDR3 is 15 residues long. V lost 2 bases and J 4 bases, leaving 17 bases between the germline ends. As DNA, the CDR3 is TGTGCCTGGAGTTTGAAGGAGAGTGGGACCACTGAAGCTTTCTTT. This translates into CAWSLKESGTTEAFF.